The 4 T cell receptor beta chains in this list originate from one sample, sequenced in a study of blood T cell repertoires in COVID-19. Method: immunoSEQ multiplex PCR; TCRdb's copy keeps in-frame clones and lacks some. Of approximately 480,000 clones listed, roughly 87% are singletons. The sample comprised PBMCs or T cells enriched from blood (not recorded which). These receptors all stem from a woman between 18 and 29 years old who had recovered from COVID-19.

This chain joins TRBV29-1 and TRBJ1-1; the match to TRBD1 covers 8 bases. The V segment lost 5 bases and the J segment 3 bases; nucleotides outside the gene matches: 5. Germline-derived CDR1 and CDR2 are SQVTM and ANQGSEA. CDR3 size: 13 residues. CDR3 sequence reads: CSVCRGRDTEAFF. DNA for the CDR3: TGCAGCGTTTGCAGGGGGCGGGACACTGAAGCTTTCTTT.

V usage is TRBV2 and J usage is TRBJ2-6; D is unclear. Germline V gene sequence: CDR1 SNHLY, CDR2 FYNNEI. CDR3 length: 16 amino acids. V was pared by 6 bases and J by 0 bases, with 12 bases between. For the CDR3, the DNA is TGTGCCAGCAGCGGAGACTTGAACTCTGGGGCCAACGTCCTGACTTTC. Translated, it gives CASSGDLNSGANVLTF.

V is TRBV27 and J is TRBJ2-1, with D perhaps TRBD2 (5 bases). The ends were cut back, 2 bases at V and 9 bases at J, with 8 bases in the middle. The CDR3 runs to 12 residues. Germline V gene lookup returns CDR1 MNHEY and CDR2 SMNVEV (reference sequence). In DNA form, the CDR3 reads TGTGCCAGCAGTTTAGTGGGGAGTGAGCAGTTCTTC. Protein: CASSLVGSEQFF.

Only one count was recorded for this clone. In DNA, the CDR3 is TGCGCCAGCAGTCAAGACAGGGGCGGCGGCACCGGGGAGCTGTTTTTT. Protein sequence: CASSQDRGGGTGELFF. The rearrangement joins TRBV23-1 to TRBJ2-2; 8 nucleotides line up with TRBD1. TRBV23-1 is reported as an ORF; its role is uncertain. The V gene end was trimmed by 2 bases and the J gene end by 4 bases; junction bases not matched to a gene: 6. CDR3 length: 16 amino acids.